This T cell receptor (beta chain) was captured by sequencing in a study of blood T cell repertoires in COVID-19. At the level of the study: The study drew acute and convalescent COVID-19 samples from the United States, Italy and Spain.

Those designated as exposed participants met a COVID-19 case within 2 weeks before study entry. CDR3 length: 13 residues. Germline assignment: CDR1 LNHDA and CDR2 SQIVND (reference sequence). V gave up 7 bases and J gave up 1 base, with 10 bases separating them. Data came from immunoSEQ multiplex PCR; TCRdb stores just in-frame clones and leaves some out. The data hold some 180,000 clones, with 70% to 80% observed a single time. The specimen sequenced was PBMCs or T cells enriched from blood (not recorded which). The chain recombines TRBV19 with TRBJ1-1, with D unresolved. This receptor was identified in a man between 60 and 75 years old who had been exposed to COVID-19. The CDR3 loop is CASTAQRNTEAFF. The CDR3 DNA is TGTGCCAGTACGGCCCAGCGGAACACTGAAGCTTTCTTT.